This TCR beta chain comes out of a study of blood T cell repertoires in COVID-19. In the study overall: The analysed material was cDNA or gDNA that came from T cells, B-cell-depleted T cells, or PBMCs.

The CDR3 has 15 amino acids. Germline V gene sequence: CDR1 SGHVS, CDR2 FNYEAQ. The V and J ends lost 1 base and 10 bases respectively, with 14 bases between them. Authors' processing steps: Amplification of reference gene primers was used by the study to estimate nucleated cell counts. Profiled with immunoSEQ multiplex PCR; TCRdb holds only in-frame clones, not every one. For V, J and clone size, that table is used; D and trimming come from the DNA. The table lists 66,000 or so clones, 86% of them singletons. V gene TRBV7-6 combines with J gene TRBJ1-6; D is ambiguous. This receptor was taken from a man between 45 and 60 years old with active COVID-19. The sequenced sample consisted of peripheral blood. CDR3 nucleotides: TGTGCCAGCAGCTTAGACCTAGGACTGGGATCACCCCTCCACTTT. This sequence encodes CASSLDLGLGSPLHF.